Reported below is one TCR beta chain. The entry originates in a study of blood T cell repertoires in COVID-19. Study-wide context: PBMCs, B-cell-depleted T cells, or T cells were the source of the cDNA or gDNA that made up the material.

Germline V gives CDR1 SNHLY, CDR2 FYNNEI. This CDR3 contains 15 residues. The V gene lost 6 bases and the J gene lost 11 bases, with 25 bases spanning the gap. In the authors' methods: Quantification of nucleated cells was approximated via reference gene primer amplification. Some clones are missing from TCRdb's copy, which holds only in-frame ones; the method was immunoSEQ multiplex PCR. That table gives V, J and clone size, and the DNA gave D and trimming. The table lists about 59,000 clones, about nine tenths of them singletons. The source is a man older than 75 with acute or convalescent COVID-19. V is TRBV2 and J is TRBJ1-1; D unresolved. The specimen was peripheral blood. The CDR3: CASREGTALPRDAFF. The CDR3, as DNA: TGTGCCAGCAGGGAGGGCACTGCCCTCCCACGCGATGCTTTCTTT.